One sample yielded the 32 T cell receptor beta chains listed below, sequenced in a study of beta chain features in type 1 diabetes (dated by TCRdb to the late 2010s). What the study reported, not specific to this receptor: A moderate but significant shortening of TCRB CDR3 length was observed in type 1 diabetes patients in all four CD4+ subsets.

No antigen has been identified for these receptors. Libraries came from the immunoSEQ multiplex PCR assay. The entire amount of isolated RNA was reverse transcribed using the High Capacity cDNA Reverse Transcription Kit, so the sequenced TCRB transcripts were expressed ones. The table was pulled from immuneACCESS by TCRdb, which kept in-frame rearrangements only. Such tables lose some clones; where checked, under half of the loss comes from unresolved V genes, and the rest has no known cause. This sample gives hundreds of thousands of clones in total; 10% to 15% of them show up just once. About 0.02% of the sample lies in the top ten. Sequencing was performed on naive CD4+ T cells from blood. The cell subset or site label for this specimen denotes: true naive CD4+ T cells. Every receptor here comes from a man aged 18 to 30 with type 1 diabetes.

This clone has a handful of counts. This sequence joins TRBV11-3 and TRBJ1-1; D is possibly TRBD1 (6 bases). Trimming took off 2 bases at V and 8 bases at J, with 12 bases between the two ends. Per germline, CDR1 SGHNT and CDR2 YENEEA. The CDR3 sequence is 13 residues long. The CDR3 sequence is CASSLSVTGEAFF. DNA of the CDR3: TGTGCCAGCAGCTTAAGTGTAACAGGGGAAGCTTTCTTT.

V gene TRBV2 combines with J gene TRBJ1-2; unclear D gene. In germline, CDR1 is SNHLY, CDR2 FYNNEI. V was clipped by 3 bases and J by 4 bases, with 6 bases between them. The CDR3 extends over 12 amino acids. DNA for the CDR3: TGTGCCAGCAGTGATTCGGTCTATGGCTACACCTTC. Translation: CASSDSVYGYTF.

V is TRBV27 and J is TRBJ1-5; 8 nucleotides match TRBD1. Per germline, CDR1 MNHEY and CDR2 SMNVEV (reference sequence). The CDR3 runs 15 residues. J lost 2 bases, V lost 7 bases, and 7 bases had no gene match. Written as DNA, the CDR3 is TGTGCCAGCACCCCAGGGGGCAAGGGCAATCAGCCCCAGCATTTT. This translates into CASTPGGKGNQPQHF.

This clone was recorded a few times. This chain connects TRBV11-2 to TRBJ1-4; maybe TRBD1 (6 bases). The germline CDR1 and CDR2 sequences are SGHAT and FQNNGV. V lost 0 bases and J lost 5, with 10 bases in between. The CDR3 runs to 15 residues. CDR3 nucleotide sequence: TGTGCCAGCAGCTTAGAGGCAGGGGTAAATGAAAAACTGTTTTTT. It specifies CASSLEAGVNEKLFF.

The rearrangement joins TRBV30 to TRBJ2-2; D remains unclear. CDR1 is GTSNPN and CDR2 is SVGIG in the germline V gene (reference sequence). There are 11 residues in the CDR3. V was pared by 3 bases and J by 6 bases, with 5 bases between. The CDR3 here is CAWRVAGELFF. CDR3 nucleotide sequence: TGTGCCTGGAGGGTAGCCGGGGAGCTGTTTTTT.

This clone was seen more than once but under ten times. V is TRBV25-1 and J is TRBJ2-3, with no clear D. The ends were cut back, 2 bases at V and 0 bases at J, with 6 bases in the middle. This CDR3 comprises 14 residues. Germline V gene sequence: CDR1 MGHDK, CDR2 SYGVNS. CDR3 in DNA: TGTGCCAGCAGTGAAGCCAGGAGCACAGATACGCAGTATTTT. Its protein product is CASSEARSTDTQYF.

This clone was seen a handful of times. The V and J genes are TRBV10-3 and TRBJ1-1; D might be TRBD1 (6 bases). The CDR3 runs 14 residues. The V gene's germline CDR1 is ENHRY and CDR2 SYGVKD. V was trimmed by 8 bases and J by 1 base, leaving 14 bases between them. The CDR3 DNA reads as TGTGCCATCGCGGCAGAGGGGGGGAACACTGAAGCTTTCTTT. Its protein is CAIAAEGGNTEAFF.

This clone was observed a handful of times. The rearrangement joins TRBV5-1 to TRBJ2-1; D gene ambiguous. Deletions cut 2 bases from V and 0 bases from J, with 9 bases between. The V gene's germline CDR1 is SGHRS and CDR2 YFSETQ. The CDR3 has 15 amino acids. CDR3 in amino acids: CASSFTALSYNEQFF. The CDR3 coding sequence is TGCGCCAGCAGCTTCACAGCCCTCTCCTACAATGAGCAGTTCTTC.

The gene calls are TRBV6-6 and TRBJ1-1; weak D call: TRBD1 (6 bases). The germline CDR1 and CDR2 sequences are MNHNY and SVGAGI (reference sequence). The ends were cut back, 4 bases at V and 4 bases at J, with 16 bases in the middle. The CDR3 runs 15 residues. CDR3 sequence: CASSWTPTGSTEAFF. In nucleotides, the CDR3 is TGTGCCAGCAGTTGGACTCCCACAGGGTCCACTGAAGCTTTCTTT.

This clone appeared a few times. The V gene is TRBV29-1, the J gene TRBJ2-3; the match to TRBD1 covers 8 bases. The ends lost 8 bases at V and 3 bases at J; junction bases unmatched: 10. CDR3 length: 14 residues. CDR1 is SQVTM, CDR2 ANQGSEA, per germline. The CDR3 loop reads CSTPGGEGTDTQYF. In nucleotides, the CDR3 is TGCAGCACCCCAGGGGGCGAGGGAACAGATACGCAGTATTTT.

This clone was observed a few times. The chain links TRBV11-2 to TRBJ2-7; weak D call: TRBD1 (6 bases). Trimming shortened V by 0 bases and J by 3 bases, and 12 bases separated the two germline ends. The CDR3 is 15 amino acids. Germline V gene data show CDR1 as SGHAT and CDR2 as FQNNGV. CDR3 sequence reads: CASSLDPGEHYEQYF. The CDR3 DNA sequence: TGTGCCAGCAGCTTAGATCCAGGGGAACACTACGAGCAGTACTTC.

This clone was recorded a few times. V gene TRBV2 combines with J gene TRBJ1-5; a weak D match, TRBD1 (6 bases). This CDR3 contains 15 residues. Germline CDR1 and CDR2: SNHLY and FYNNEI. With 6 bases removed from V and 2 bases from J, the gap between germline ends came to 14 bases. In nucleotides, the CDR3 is TGTGCCAGCAGACCAGGGGTTGCAGGCAATCAGCCCCAGCATTTT. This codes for CASRPGVAGNQPQHF.

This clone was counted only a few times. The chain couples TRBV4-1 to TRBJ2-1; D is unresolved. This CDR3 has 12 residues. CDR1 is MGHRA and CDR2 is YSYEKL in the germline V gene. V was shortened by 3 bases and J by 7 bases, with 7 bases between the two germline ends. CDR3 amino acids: CASSQSVNEQFF. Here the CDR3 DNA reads TGCGCCAGCAGCCAGTCGGTAAATGAGCAGTTCTTC.

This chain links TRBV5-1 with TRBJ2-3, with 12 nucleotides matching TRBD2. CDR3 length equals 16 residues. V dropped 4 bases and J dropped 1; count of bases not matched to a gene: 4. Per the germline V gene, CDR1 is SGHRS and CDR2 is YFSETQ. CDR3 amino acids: CASSHRTSGGTDTQYF. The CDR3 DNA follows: TGCGCCAGCAGCCATCGGACTAGCGGGGGCACAGATACGCAGTATTTT.

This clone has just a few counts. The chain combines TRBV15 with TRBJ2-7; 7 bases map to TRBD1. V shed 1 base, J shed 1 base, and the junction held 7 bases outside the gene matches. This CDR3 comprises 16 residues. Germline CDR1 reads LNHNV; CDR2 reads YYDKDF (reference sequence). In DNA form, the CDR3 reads TGTGCCACCAGCAGAGCCTTTCAACAGGGGTCCTACGAGCAGTACTTC. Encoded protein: CATSRAFQQGSYEQYF.

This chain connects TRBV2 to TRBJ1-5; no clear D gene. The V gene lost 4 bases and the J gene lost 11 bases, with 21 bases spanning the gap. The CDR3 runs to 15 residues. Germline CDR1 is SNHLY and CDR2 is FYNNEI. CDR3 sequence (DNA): TGTGCCAGCAGTGCTAGGCTTACGGAGCAAACGGCCCAGCATTTT. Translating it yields CASSARLTEQTAQHF. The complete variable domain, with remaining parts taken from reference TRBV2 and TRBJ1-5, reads EPEVTQTPSHQVTQMGQEVILRCVPISNHLYFYWYRQILGQKVEFLVSFYNNEISEKSEIFDDQFSVERPDGSNFTLKIRSTKLEDSAMYFCASSARLTEQTAQHFGDGTRLSIL.

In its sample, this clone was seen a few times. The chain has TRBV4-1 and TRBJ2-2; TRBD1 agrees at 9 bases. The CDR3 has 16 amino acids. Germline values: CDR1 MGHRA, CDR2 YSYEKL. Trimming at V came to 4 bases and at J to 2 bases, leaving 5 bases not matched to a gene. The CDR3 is CASSPGQGVNTGELFF. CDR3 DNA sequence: TGCGCCAGCAGCCCGGGACAGGGAGTAAACACCGGGGAGCTGTTTTTT.

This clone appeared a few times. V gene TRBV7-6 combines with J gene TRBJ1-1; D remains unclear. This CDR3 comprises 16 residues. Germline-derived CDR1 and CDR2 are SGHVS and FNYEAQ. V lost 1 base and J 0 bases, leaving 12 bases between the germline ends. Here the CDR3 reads CASSLVGGQLNTEAFF. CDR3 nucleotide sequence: TGTGCCAGCAGCTTAGTCGGAGGGCAGCTGAACACTGAAGCTTTCTTT.

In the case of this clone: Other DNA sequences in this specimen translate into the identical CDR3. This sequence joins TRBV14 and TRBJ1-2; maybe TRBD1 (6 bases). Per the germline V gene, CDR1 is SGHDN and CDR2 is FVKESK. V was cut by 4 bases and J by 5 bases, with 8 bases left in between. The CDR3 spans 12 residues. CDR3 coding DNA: TGTGCCAGCAGCCCTCAGGGGTATGGCTACACCTTC. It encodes CASSPQGYGYTF.

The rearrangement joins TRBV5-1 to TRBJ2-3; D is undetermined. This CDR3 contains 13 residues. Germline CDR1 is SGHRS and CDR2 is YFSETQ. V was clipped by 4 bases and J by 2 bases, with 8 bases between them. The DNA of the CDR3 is TGCGCCAGCAGCGCGCGGATCACAGATACGCAGTATTTT. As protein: CASSARITDTQYF.

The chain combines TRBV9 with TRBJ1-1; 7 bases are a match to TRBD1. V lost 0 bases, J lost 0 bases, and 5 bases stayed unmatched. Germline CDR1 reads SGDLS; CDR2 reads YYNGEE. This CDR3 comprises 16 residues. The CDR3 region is CASSVDSGTVNTEAFF. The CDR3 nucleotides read TGTGCCAGCAGCGTAGACTCCGGGACAGTGAACACTGAAGCTTTCTTT.

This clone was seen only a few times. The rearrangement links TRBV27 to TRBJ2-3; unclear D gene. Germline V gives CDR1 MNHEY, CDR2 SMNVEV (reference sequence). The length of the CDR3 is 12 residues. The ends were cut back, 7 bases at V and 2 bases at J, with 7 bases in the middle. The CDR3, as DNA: TGTGCCAGCATGGGCCTCACAGATACGCAGTATTTT. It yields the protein CASMGLTDTQYF.

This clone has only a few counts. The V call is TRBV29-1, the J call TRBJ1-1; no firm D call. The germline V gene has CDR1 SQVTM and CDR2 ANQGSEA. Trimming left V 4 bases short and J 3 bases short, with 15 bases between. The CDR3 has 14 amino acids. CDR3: CSVGSREIYTEAFF. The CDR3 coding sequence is TGCAGCGTTGGTAGTCGGGAGATATACACTGAAGCTTTCTTT.

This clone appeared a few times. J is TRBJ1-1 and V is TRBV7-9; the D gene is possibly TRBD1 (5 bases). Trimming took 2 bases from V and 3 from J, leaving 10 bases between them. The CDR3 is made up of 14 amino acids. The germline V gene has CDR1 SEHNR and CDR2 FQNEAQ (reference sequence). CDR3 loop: CASSLMGEDTEAFF. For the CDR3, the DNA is TGTGCCAGCAGCTTAATGGGGGAGGACACTGAAGCTTTCTTT.

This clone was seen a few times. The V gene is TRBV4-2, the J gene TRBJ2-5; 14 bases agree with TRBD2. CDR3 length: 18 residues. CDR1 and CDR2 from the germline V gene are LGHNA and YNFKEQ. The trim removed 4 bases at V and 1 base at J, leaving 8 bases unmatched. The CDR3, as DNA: TGTGCCAGCAGCCGAGGGACTAGCGGGGGCCACTCCCAAGAGACCCAGTACTTC. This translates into CASSRGTSGGHSQETQYF.

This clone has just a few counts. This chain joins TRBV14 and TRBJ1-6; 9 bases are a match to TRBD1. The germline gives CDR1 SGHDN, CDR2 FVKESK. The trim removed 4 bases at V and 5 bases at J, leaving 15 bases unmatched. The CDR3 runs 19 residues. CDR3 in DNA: TGTGCCAGCAGCCCGCGTACCTGGACAGGGGCCAACAATAATTCACCCCTCCACTTT. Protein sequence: CASSPRTWTGANNNSPLHF.

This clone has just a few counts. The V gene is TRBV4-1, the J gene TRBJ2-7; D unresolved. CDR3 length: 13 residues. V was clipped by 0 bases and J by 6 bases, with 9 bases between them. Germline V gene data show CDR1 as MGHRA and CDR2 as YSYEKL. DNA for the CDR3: TGCGCCAGCAGCCAAGATTACGCCTCCGAGCAGTACTTC. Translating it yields CASSQDYASEQYF.

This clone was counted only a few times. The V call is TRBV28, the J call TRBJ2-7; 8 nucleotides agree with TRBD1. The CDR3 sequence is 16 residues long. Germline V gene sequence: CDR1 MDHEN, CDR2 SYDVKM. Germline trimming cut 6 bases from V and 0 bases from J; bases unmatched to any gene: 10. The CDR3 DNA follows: TGTGCCAGCAGCCCCTCCGACAGGGGAGTCTCCTACGAGCAGTACTTC. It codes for CASSPSDRGVSYEQYF.

The DNA of the CDR3 is TGTGCCAGCACGGGTGGGACAGTACACTACGAGCAGTACTTC. Protein: CASTGGTVHYEQYF. The V call is TRBV6-6, the J call TRBJ2-7, with TRBD1 matching over 7 bases. The germline V gene has CDR1 MNHNY and CDR2 SVGAGI (reference sequence). Trimming at V came to 7 bases and at J to 3 bases, leaving 9 bases not matched to a gene. The CDR3 has 14 amino acids.

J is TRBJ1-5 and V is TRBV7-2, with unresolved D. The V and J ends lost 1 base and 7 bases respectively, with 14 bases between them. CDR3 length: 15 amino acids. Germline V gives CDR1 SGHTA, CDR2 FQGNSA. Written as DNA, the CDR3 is TGTGCCAGCAGCTTAGTGGGGTTGACCCGCCAGCCCCAGCATTTT. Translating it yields CASSLVGLTRQPQHF.

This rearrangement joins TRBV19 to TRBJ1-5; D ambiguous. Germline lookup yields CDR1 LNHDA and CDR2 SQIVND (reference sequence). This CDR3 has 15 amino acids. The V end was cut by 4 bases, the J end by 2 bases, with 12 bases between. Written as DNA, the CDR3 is TGTGCCAGTAGTACGGGCGGTTGGGGCAATCAGCCCCAGCATTTT. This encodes CASSTGGWGNQPQHF. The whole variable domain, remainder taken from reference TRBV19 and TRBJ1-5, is DGGITQSPKYLFRKEGQNVTLSCEQNLNHDAMYWYRQDPGQGLRLIYYSQIVNDFQKGDIAEGYSVSREKKESFPLTVTSAQKNPTAFYLCASSTGGWGNQPQHFGDGTRLSIL.

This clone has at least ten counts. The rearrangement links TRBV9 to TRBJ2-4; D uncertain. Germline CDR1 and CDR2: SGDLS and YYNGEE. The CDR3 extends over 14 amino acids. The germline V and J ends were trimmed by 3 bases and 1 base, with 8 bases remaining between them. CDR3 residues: CASSGPSAKNIQYF. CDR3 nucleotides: TGTGCCAGCAGCGGGCCCAGCGCCAAAAACATTCAGTACTTC.